This is a list of T cell receptor beta chains from one sample in a study of blood T cell repertoires in COVID-19. The protocol was immunoSEQ multiplex PCR, while the TCRdb copy is restricted to in-frame clones and leaves out a portion. The sample lists roughly 100,000 clones; approximately 80% were seen once. The specimen sequenced was peripheral blood. All receptors come from an older woman with acute or convalescent COVID-19. Each CDR3 is given with its conserved first and last residue. The D gene is left open where the match is weak. Clone size is given for some rows only: seen once, a few or many times, or a class if the clone is expanded.

D gene: TRBD2
V gene: TRBV9
J gene: TRBJ2-2
clone size: once
CDR3 DNA: TGTGCCAGCAGCGTGTCAGCGGGAGGTGGCACCGGGGAGCTGTTTTTT
CDR3 protein: CASSVSAGGGTGELFF

D gene: .
V gene: TRBV7-2
J gene: TRBJ1-5
clone size: once
CDR3 DNA: TGTGCCAGCAGCCTCGGACAGACGGGTCAGCCCCAGCATTTT
CDR3 protein: CASSLGQTGQPQHF

D gene: TRBD1
V gene: TRBV11-2
J gene: TRBJ2-7
clone size: .
CDR3 DNA: TGTGCCAGCAGCCCAGGGACAGGGGGCTACGAGCAGTACTTC
CDR3 protein: CASSPGTGGYEQYF

D gene: TRBD2
V gene: TRBV19
J gene: TRBJ2-2
clone size: few
CDR3 DNA: TGTGCCAGTAGTATAGTCGGCGGGAGTAGGACCGGGGAGCTGTTTTTT
CDR3 protein: CASSIVGGSRTGELFF

D gene: TRBD2
V gene: TRBV27
J gene: TRBJ2-2
clone size: few
CDR3 DNA: TGTGCCACCAGACTAGCGGGGTCCGGGGAGCTGTTTTTT
CDR3 protein: CATRLAGSGELFF

D gene: .
V gene: TRBV6-1
J gene: TRBJ1-1
clone size: few
CDR3 DNA: TGTGCCAGCAGTGAAGCGTCATACACTGAAGCTTTCTTT
CDR3 protein: CASSEASYTEAFF

D gene: TRBD1
V gene: TRBV9
J gene: TRBJ2-5
clone size: .
CDR3 DNA: TGTGCCAGCAGCGGCGGGACAGGGGGGACACCTGCCTTAGAGACCCAGTACTTC
CDR3 protein: CASSGGTGGTPALETQYF

D gene: TRBD2
V gene: TRBV19
J gene: TRBJ2-7
clone size: .
CDR3 DNA: TGTGCCAGTAGTATAGGGACTAGCGGCCTCTACGAGCAGTACTTC
CDR3 protein: CASSIGTSGLYEQYF

D gene: TRBD1
V gene: TRBV5-4
J gene: TRBJ1-1
clone size: .
CDR3 DNA: TGTGCCAGCAGCTTGCAGGGGGCGACGGAAGCTTTCTTT
CDR3 protein: CASSLQGATEAFF

D gene: .
V gene: TRBV5-8
J gene: TRBJ1-1
clone size: .
CDR3 DNA: TGTGCCAGCAGCTTGGTCGCAGGGTCTGAAGCTTTCTTT
CDR3 protein: CASSLVAGSEAFF

D gene: TRBD2
V gene: TRBV2
J gene: TRBJ2-3
clone size: .
CDR3 DNA: TGTGCCAGCAGGAGGCTAGCGGGGGGGCCGATTGGAGATACGCAGTATTTT
CDR3 protein: CASRRLAGGPIGDTQYF

D gene: .
V gene: TRBV10-3
J gene: TRBJ2-2
clone size: .
CDR3 DNA: TGTGCCGTCCGGGACTCGGCGAACACCGGGGAGCTGTTTTTT
CDR3 protein: CAVRDSANTGELFF

D gene: .
V gene: TRBV23-1
J gene: TRBJ1-1
clone size: .
CDR3 DNA: TGCGCCAGCAGTCAATCGATACAGGCCCTCTTCGGTGAAGCTTTCTTT
CDR3 protein: CASSQSIQALFGEAFF

D gene: .
V gene: TRBV5-6
J gene: TRBJ1-1
clone size: .
CDR3 DNA: TGTGCCAGCAGCTTGTTGGAGTTCGAAGCTTTCTTT
CDR3 protein: CASSLLEFEAFF

D gene: .
V gene: TRBV5-1
J gene: TRBJ1-6
clone size: .
CDR3 DNA: TGCGCCAGCAGCTTGGACCGGGTTAATTCACCCCTCCACTTT
CDR3 protein: CASSLDRVNSPLHF

D gene: TRBD2
V gene: TRBV24-1
J gene: TRBJ2-1
clone size: .
CDR3 DNA: TGTGCCACCAGTGATTTGAATTCTGGACTAGCGGGGGCCTCCTACAATGAGCAGTTCTTC
CDR3 protein: CATSDLNSGLAGASYNEQFF

D gene: .
V gene: TRBV7-2
J gene: TRBJ1-3
clone size: .
CDR3 DNA: TGTGCCAGCAGCTTAAACAGGGTAGGCTCTGGAAACACCATATATTTT
CDR3 protein: CASSLNRVGSGNTIYF

D gene: .
V gene: TRBV4-1
J gene: TRBJ1-5
clone size: .
CDR3 DNA: TGCGCCAGCAGCCTCTATAGCAATCAGCCCCAGCATTTT
CDR3 protein: CASSLYSNQPQHF

D gene: .
V gene: TRBV27
J gene: TRBJ2-6
clone size: .
CDR3 DNA: TGTGCCAGCAGCGAACAGGGGGGGGGCTCTGGGGCCAACGTCCTGACTTTC
CDR3 protein: CASSEQGGGSGANVLTF

D gene: .
V gene: TRBV28
J gene: TRBJ2-1
clone size: .
CDR3 DNA: TGTGCCAGCAGTCCACAGGGTTACAATGAGCAGTTCTTC
CDR3 protein: CASSPQGYNEQFF

D gene: TRBD1
V gene: TRBV14
J gene: TRBJ2-1
clone size: .
CDR3 DNA: TGTGCCAGCAGCCAAGAGAGGACAGGGCCTAGGGAGCAGTTCTTC
CDR3 protein: CASSQERTGPREQFF

D gene: .
V gene: TRBV27
J gene: TRBJ1-4
clone size: few
CDR3 DNA: TGTGCCAGCAGGGCAGGAGGGGAAAAACTGTTTTTT
CDR3 protein: CASRAGGEKLFF

D gene: TRBD1
V gene: TRBV5-5
J gene: TRBJ1-1
clone size: .
CDR3 DNA: TGTGCCAGCAGCTTAATGGGACAGACCACTGAAGCTTTCTTT
CDR3 protein: CASSLMGQTTEAFF

D gene: TRBD2
V gene: TRBV5-4
J gene: TRBJ2-2
clone size: .
CDR3 DNA: TGTGCCAGCAGCCGACCGGGACTAGCGGGGGGGCCCCCCGGGGAGCTGTTTTTT
CDR3 protein: CASSRPGLAGGPPGELFF

D gene: .
V gene: TRBV14
J gene: TRBJ2-1
clone size: .
CDR3 DNA: TGTGCCAGCAGCCAAGGGTTCGGTAATGAGCAGTTCTTC
CDR3 protein: CASSQGFGNEQFF

D gene: TRBD1
V gene: TRBV3-1/TRBV3-2
J gene: TRBJ2-3
clone size: .
CDR3 DNA: TGTGCCAGCAGCCAGATAACAGGGGGAACAGATACGCAGTATTTT
CDR3 protein: CASSQITGGTDTQYF

D gene: .
V gene: TRBV29-1
J gene: TRBJ1-3
clone size: .
CDR3 DNA: TGCAGCGGGGCAACTGGCCCGGGGAGAAACACCATATATTTT
CDR3 protein: CSGATGPGRNTIYF

D gene: .
V gene: TRBV19
J gene: TRBJ1-5
clone size: once
CDR3 DNA: TGTGCCAGTAGTATTAGCCGACAGGCCAATCAGCCCCAGCATTTT
CDR3 protein: CASSISRQANQPQHF

D gene: .
V gene: TRBV7-2
J gene: TRBJ1-5
clone size: .
CDR3 DNA: TGTGCCAGCAGCTCCTCCGACGGGTGGAATCAGCCCCAGCATTTT
CDR3 protein: CASSSSDGWNQPQHF

D gene: .
V gene: TRBV6-2/TRBV6-3
J gene: TRBJ1-1
clone size: .
CDR3 DNA: TGTGCCAGCAGTAGACAGTTGTCTGAAGCTTTCTTT
CDR3 protein: CASSRQLSEAFF

D gene: TRBD2
V gene: TRBV29-1
J gene: TRBJ2-7
clone size: few
CDR3 DNA: TGCAGCGTCCGGGGGGGAATTTCCTACGAGCAGTACTTC
CDR3 protein: CSVRGGISYEQYF

D gene: TRBD2
V gene: TRBV9
J gene: TRBJ2-2
clone size: .
CDR3 DNA: TGTGCCAGCAGCACGAGCGGGAGGAACACCGGGGAGCTGTTTTTT
CDR3 protein: CASSTSGRNTGELFF

D gene: .
V gene: TRBV27
J gene: TRBJ1-1
clone size: .
CDR3 DNA: TGTGCCAGCAGTTTACAGGCAGGGGCCACTGAAGCTTTCTTT
CDR3 protein: CASSLQAGATEAFF

D gene: TRBD1
V gene: TRBV6-7
J gene: TRBJ2-1
clone size: .
CDR3 DNA: TGTGCCAGCAGCTCCCCCAGGGGGCCTCGGTACAATGAGCAGTTCTTC
CDR3 protein: CASSSPRGPRYNEQFF

D gene: TRBD1
V gene: TRBV5-4
J gene: TRBJ1-4
clone size: .
CDR3 DNA: TGTGCCAGCAGCCCCGGACAGGGGGCAACTAATGAAAAACTGTTTTTT
CDR3 protein: CASSPGQGATNEKLFF

D gene: TRBD1
V gene: TRBV27
J gene: TRBJ1-1
clone size: .
CDR3 DNA: TGTGCCAGCAGTCCCGGGACAGCAAACACTGAAGCTTTCTTT
CDR3 protein: CASSPGTANTEAFF

D gene: TRBD2
V gene: TRBV19
J gene: TRBJ2-1
clone size: .
CDR3 DNA: TGTGCCAGTAGTAACCCACTAGCGGGAGTTGAGTCGTACGATGAGCAGTTCTTC
CDR3 protein: CASSNPLAGVESYDEQFF

D gene: .
V gene: TRBV5-3
J gene: TRBJ1-3
clone size: .
CDR3 DNA: TGTGCCAGAAGCTTGGCAGGGCCTCTCTCTGGAAACACCATATATTTT
CDR3 protein: CARSLAGPLSGNTIYF

D gene: TRBD1
V gene: TRBV7-2
J gene: TRBJ1-6
clone size: .
CDR3 DNA: TGTGCCAGCAGCGTACTACCGGGACAGGAAGGGTCACCCCTCCACTTT
CDR3 protein: CASSVLPGQEGSPLHF

D gene: .
V gene: TRBV6-6
J gene: TRBJ1-1
clone size: .
CDR3 DNA: TGTGCCAGCAGTGGGGTCAGAGGGACTGAAGCTTTCTTT
CDR3 protein: CASSGVRGTEAFF

D gene: TRBD2
V gene: TRBV27
J gene: TRBJ2-3
clone size: .
CDR3 DNA: TGTGCCAGCAGCCCGCTAGCGGGGAGCACAGATACGCAGTATTTT
CDR3 protein: CASSPLAGSTDTQYF

D gene: TRBD1
V gene: TRBV5-6
J gene: TRBJ1-2
clone size: .
CDR3 DNA: TGTGCCAGCAGTTATTCCCTAGGGACAGGGGTGTATGGCTACACCTTC
CDR3 protein: CASSYSLGTGVYGYTF

D gene: .
V gene: TRBV9
J gene: TRBJ1-6
clone size: few
CDR3 DNA: TGTGCCAGCAGCGTGGACTCTGGGAGGGTGTCACCCCTCCACTTT
CDR3 protein: CASSVDSGRVSPLHF

D gene: .
V gene: TRBV3-1/TRBV3-2
J gene: TRBJ2-3
clone size: .
CDR3 DNA: TGTGCCAGCAGCCAATATGGGGGCCAAGATACGCAGTATTTT
CDR3 protein: CASSQYGGQDTQYF

D gene: .
V gene: TRBV20-1
J gene: TRBJ2-3
clone size: .
CDR3 DNA: TGCAGTGGCCCACGGTGGGATACGCAGTATTTT
CDR3 protein: CSGPRWDTQYF

D gene: .
V gene: TRBV10-3
J gene: TRBJ2-7
clone size: .
CDR3 DNA: TGTGCCATCAGTGAGAAGGGGCAGGGCTACGAGCAGTACTTC
CDR3 protein: CAISEKGQGYEQYF

D gene: TRBD1
V gene: TRBV4-3
J gene: TRBJ2-7
clone size: .
CDR3 DNA: TGCGCCAGCAGCCGGGACAGAGGATACTACGAGCAGTACTTC
CDR3 protein: CASSRDRGYYEQYF

D gene: TRBD1
V gene: TRBV3-1/TRBV3-2
J gene: TRBJ2-7
clone size: once
CDR3 DNA: TGTGCCAGCAGCCAAGGGACAGGACGCGAGCAGTACTTC
CDR3 protein: CASSQGTGREQYF

D gene: .
V gene: TRBV7-2
J gene: TRBJ1-6
clone size: once
CDR3 DNA: TGTGCCAGCAGCTTACGGTCTTCACCCCTCCACTTT
CDR3 protein: CASSLRSSPLHF

D gene: .
V gene: TRBV23-1
J gene: TRBJ1-6
clone size: .
CDR3 DNA: TGCGCCAGCAGCCCTTTTTCCACAGGGACCAATTCACCCCTCCACTTT
CDR3 protein: CASSPFSTGTNSPLHF

D gene: .
V gene: TRBV19
J gene: TRBJ1-2
clone size: .
CDR3 DNA: TGTGCCAGTAGTGGGAGGTATGGCTACACCTTC
CDR3 protein: CASSGRYGYTF

D gene: .
V gene: TRBV28
J gene: TRBJ2-7
clone size: .
CDR3 DNA: TGTGCCAGCAGTTCACGGGGTAGCGGCCCAAACTACGAGCAGTACTTC
CDR3 protein: CASSSRGSGPNYEQYF

D gene: .
V gene: TRBV5-4
J gene: TRBJ2-1
clone size: .
CDR3 DNA: TGTGCCAGCAGCATGGACGGCTCCTACAATGAGCAGTTCTTC
CDR3 protein: CASSMDGSYNEQFF

D gene: TRBD2
V gene: TRBV9
J gene: TRBJ2-2
clone size: .
CDR3 DNA: TGTGCCAGCAGCTTTGGACTAGCGGGATTCGTCACCGGGGAGCTGTTTTTT
CDR3 protein: CASSFGLAGFVTGELFF

D gene: .
V gene: TRBV5-1
J gene: TRBJ1-1
clone size: .
CDR3 DNA: TGCGCCAGCAGCCCAGAGACAGACCTGAAGGCTTTCTTT
CDR3 protein: CASSPETDLKAFF